This is a list of T cell receptor beta chains from one sample in a study of T cell repertoires in cytomegalovirus infection. These TCRs' antigens remain unknown. TCRdb passed the reads through MiXCR, listing each CDR3 protein once. This table has about 890,000 distinct CDR3 sequences, around 31% appearing once. The sample consisted of cultured CD8+ T cells from PBMCs, taken from culture after CMV antigen stimulation. These receptors were taken from a human donor in good health (CMV status not recorded). Some clones in this sample may be carry-over from other donors' samples. Each CDR3 is given with its conserved first and last residue. A D gene is named only where the DNA matches it firmly. A row's size may be missing; if present it is once, few, many or a size class.

J gene,CDR3 length,clone size,V gene,D gene,CDR3 protein,CDR3 DNA
TRBJ2-3,17,.,TRBV2,TRBD2,CASSELVTSGEEDTQYF,TGTGCCAGCAGTGAACTAGTGACTAGCGGGGAGGAGGATACGCAGTATTTT
TRBJ2-1,13,many,TRBV12-3/TRBV12-4,.,CASSLMSYNEQFF,TGTGCCAGCAGTTTGATGTCCTACAATGAGCAGTTCTTC
TRBJ2-1,15,many,TRBV7-8,TRBD2,CASSHTSGGYNEQFF,TGTGCCAGCAGCCATACTAGCGGGGGCTACAATGAGCAGTTCTTC
TRBJ1-2,13,few,TRBV12-3/TRBV12-4,TRBD1,CASSLTGTDGYTF,TGTGCCAGCAGTTTGACAGGGACAGATGGCTACACCTTC
TRBJ2-1,16,few,TRBV6-5,TRBD1,CASSYYTGESYNEQFF,TGTGCCAGCAGTTACTACACAGGGGAATCCTACAATGAGCAGTTCTTC
TRBJ2-1,14,.,TRBV13,.,CASSPEEGRMKQFF,TGTGCCAGCAGCCCGGAAGAGGGCCGAATGAAGCAGTTCTTC
TRBJ2-3,18,.,TRBV5-4,TRBD2,CASSLGWLAGGRTDTQYF,TGTGCCAGCAGCTTGGGTTGGTTAGCGGGGGGACGCACAGATACGCAGTATTTT
TRBJ2-5,15,many,TRBV7-2,TRBD1,CASSASGGSAETQYF,TGTGCCAGCAGCGCCTCAGGGGGCTCGGCAGAGACCCAGTACTTC
TRBJ1-2,11,.,TRBV29-1,.,CSYDGNYGYTF,TGCAGCTATGACGGAAACTATGGCTACACCTTC
TRBJ1-2,15,few,TRBV27,.,CASSTQGTPGYGYTF,TGTGCCAGCAGTACCCAGGGTACCCCTGGCTATGGCTACACCTTC
TRBJ2-6,14,many,TRBV12-3/TRBV12-4,.,CASTGYSGANVLTF,TGTGCCAGCACGGGCTACTCTGGGGCCAACGTCCTGACTTTC
TRBJ2-1,15,many,TRBV7-8,TRBD1,CASSSGQGYYNEQFF,TGTGCCAGCAGCTCGGGACAGGGCTACTACAATGAGCAGTTCTTC
TRBJ2-3,18,.,TRBV12-5,TRBD2,CASGFTSGGMLGADTQYF,TGTGCTAGTGGTTTCACTAGCGGGGGGATGTTAGGGGCAGATACGCAGTATTTT
TRBJ2-3,13,.,TRBV27,.,CASSLSASFSQYF,TGTGCCAGCAGTTTATCGGCTAGCTTTTCTCAGTATTTT
TRBJ2-1,15,.,TRBV27,.,CASSLLSSGNNEQFF,TGTGCCAGCAGTTTATTAAGTAGCGGTAACAATGAGCAGTTCTTC
TRBJ1-5,15,few,TRBV4-1,.,CASSPTRLGNQPQHF,TGCGCCAGCAGCCCGACCAGGTTAGGGAATCAGCCCCAGCATTTT
TRBJ2-2,15,few,TRBV10-3,.,CAISEVGADTGELFF,TGTGCCATCAGTGAAGTGGGGGCTGACACCGGGGAGCTGTTTTTT
TRBJ2-1,15,many,TRBV7-3,TRBD2,CASSPAGGPYNEQFF,TGTGCCAGCAGCCCAGCGGGGGGACCTTACAATGAGCAGTTCTTC
TRBJ1-1,13,few,TRBV28,.,CASSFRPSDGAFF,TGTGCCAGCAGTTTTCGCCCCTCTGACGGAGCTTTCTTT
TRBJ1-1,15,.,TRBV6-1,.,CASSGRIMSYTEAFF,TGTGCCAGCAGTGGGCGGATCATGAGCTACACTGAAGCTTTCTTT
TRBJ2-7,14,many,TRBV12-3/TRBV12-4,.,CASSFRDLLYEQYF,TGTGCCAGCAGTTTTCGAGACCTACTCTACGAGCAGTACTTC
TRBJ1-6,17,few,TRBV9,.,CASSVADRSSYNSPLHF,TGTGCCAGCAGCGTAGCCGACAGGAGCTCCTATAATTCACCCCTCCACTTT
TRBJ1-2,14,few,TRBV7-9,.,CASSHVGPNYGYTF,TGTGCCAGCAGCCATGTAGGGCCTAACTATGGCTACACCTTC
TRBJ2-7,19,.,TRBV19,.,CASSIGVRDNPFYSYEQYF,TGTGCCAGTAGTATAGGGGTTCGAGACAACCCCTTTTATTCCTACGAGCAGTACTTC
TRBJ2-5,14,.,TRBV7-9,.,CASSFYRTEETQYF,TGTGCCAGCAGCTTTTACAGGACAGAAGAGACCCAGTACTTC
TRBJ2-1,15,.,TRBV12-3/TRBV12-4,TRBD2,CASIYSGGPTNEQFF,TGTGCCAGCATCTATAGCGGGGGGCCAACGAATGAGCAGTTCTTC
TRBJ2-3,16,.,TRBV28,.,CASSLLHPGSTDTQYF,TGTGCCAGCAGTTTACTCCATCCTGGGAGCACAGATACGCAGTATTTT
TRBJ2-7,16,few,TRBV6-1,.,CASSEGETGLSYEQYF,TGTGCCAGCAGTGAAGGGGAAACAGGGCTCTCCTACGAGCAGTACTTC
TRBJ1-5,18,few,TRBV7-6,.,CASSPNIGVYYSNQPQHF,TGTGCCAGCAGCCCAAATATAGGGGTTTACTATAGCAATCAGCCCCAGCATTTT
TRBJ2-3,16,.,TRBV11-2,.,CASSLDTASVADTQYF,TGTGCCAGCAGCTTAGATACAGCTAGCGTCGCAGATACGCAGTATTTT
TRBJ2-2,19,many,TRBV7-2,.,CASSLATVSINANTGELFF,TGTGCCAGCAGCTTAGCCACAGTTTCCATCAACGCGAACACCGGGGAGCTGTTTTTT
TRBJ1-6,16,.,TRBV10-3,.,CAISELQGRNNSPLHF,TGTGCCATCAGTGAGTTACAGGGAAGGAATAATTCACCCCTCCACTTT
TRBJ2-1,14,.,TRBV7-9,.,CASSLAGTFNEQIF,TGTGCCAGCAGCCTGGCAGGCACGTTCAATGAGCAGATCTTC
TRBJ2-1,15,many,TRBV7-9,TRBD2,CASSGLAGGGNEQFF,TGTGCCAGCAGCGGTTTGGCGGGGGGCGGAAATGAGCAGTTCTTC
TRBJ2-7,16,.,TRBV14,TRBD1,CASSQPGQGSPYEQYF,TGTGCCAGCAGCCAACCCGGACAGGGGTCCCCCTACGAGCAGTACTTC
TRBJ1-1,14,few,TRBV5-4,.,CASSLGPEDTEAFF,TGTGCCAGCAGCTTGGGACCAGAGGACACTGAAGCTTTCTTT
TRBJ1-1,10,few,TRBV5-5,TRBD1,CATGQAEAFF,TGTGCCACCGGACAGGCTGAAGCTTTCTTT
TRBJ1-4,16,.,TRBV6-2/TRBV6-3,.,CASSDEGRRVNEKLFF,TGTGCCAGCAGTGATGAGGGGCGCAGAGTTAATGAAAAACTGTTTTTT
TRBJ1-1,13,.,TRBV6-2/TRBV6-3,.,CASRTAANTEAFF,TGTGCCAGCCGGACGGCAGCGAACACTGAAGCTTTCTTT
TRBJ1-2,16,few,TRBV12-3/TRBV12-4,.,CASSPPGRSYLAGYTF,TGTGCCAGCAGTCCCCCTGGACGGTCCTATTTGGCTGGCTACACCTTC
TRBJ1-6,13,.,TRBV14,.,CASSQDVRQPLHF,TGTGCCAGCAGCCAAGATGTCAGACAACCCCTCCACTTT
TRBJ2-2,21,.,TRBV6-6,TRBD2,CASSSIPGLAGGHANTGELFF,TGTGCCAGCAGTTCCATCCCGGGACTAGCGGGGGGCCACGCGAACACCGGGGAGCTGTTTTTT
TRBJ1-2,14,many,TRBV19,.,CASSMDSAGGGYTF,TGTGCCAGTAGTATGGATTCCGCCGGCGGCGGCTACACCTTC
TRBJ2-1,16,.,TRBV7-6,TRBD2,CASSVQRGRTYNEQFF,TGTGCCAGCAGCGTCCAGCGGGGGAGGACTTACAATGAGCAGTTCTTC
TRBJ2-7,15,few,TRBV7-8,TRBD1,CASSGPGQGLYEQYF,TGTGCCAGCAGCGGACCGGGACAGGGGTTGTACGAGCAGTACTTC
TRBJ2-5,15,few,TRBV11-2,TRBD2,CASSRTSGARGAQYF,TGTGCCAGCAGCCGGACTAGCGGGGCCCGAGGGGCCCAGTACTTC
TRBJ2-1,16,few,TRBV7-3,TRBD2,CASSLTGTSDFNEQFF,TGTGCCAGCAGCTTAACTGGGACTAGCGACTTCAATGAGCAGTTCTTC
TRBJ1-2,12,.,TRBV7-9,.,CASSGINYGYTF,TGTGCCAGCAGCGGAATTAACTATGGCTACACCTTC
TRBJ2-1,16,few,TRBV28,TRBD1,CASSFLTGATYNEQFF,TGTGCCAGCAGTTTCTTAACAGGGGCCACCTACAATGAGCAGTTCTTC
TRBJ2-3,14,few,TRBV27,.,CASSSPSDRDTQYF,TGTGCCAGCAGTTCCCCCTCGGACAGAGATACGCAGTATTTT
TRBJ2-3,16,.,TRBV18,.,CASSPLAQGSTDTQYF,TGTGCCAGCTCACCCCTCGCACAGGGAAGCACAGATACGCAGTATTTT
TRBJ1-5,14,.,TRBV6-6,TRBD1,CASSYSGPDRDQHF,TGTGCCAGCAGTTACTCAGGACCGGACAGGGACCAGCATTTT